These T cell receptor beta chains were read from a single sample in a study of T cell responses to AZD1222 COVID-19 vaccine. Repertoires were generated with immunoSEQ multiplex PCR, while TCRdb's copy carries only in-frame clones and drops some. The sample contains around 100,000 clones, around 89% of which appear only once. The source was peripheral blood, collected on day 0 of AZD1222 vaccination. The source of these receptors is an adult in good health. Both conserved end residues are part of each CDR3. Fields, in order: V gene, CDR3 protein.

v_call: TRBV19; cdr3_aa: CASNHDRAGELFF
v_call: TRBV9; cdr3_aa: CASSEGGGLGNTEAFF
v_call: TRBV5-5; cdr3_aa: CASSLEASASGRRYYNEQFF
v_call: TRBV4-1; cdr3_aa: CASSQQTQGFGTEAFF
v_call: TRBV5-1; cdr3_aa: CASSLSPGGYTF
v_call: TRBV20-1; cdr3_aa: CSATPYNEQFF
v_call: TRBV2; cdr3_aa: CASKKRTGQDEAFF
v_call: TRBV28; cdr3_aa: CASSPGQLTNEKLFF
v_call: TRBV30; cdr3_aa: CAWSREITISGNTIYF
v_call: TRBV6-4; cdr3_aa: CASSAESGTGNIQYF
v_call: TRBV27; cdr3_aa: CASRVGQGLSQPQHF